These 15 T cell receptor beta chains were sequenced from one sample in a study of T cell changes during pregnancy in multiple sclerosis. The repertoire was sequenced with immunoSEQ multiplex PCR; TCRdb's copy has only in-frame clones and lacks some. Of about 79,000 clones in the sample, about 93% were seen once. The source was peripheral blood, collected in the second trimester of pregnancy. These TCRs come from a female donor in good health, enrolled as a control in a pregnancy study.

The J gene is TRBJ2-2, the V gene TRBV5-6; D is perhaps TRBD2 (5 bases). Per germline, CDR1 SGHDT and CDR2 YYEEEE. V lost 4 bases and J 6 bases, leaving 13 bases between the germline ends. The CDR3 sequence is 14 residues long. The CDR3 DNA sequence: TGTGCCAGCAGCCCCCGGAGGTTGTCCGGGGAGCTGTTTTTT. Its protein product is CASSPRRLSGELFF.

V and J are TRBV6-5 and TRBJ2-1; a possible D gene is TRBD2 (5 bases). There are 14 residues in the CDR3. Germline V CDR1 and CDR2: MNHEY, SVGAGI. Trimming left V 8 bases short and J 2 bases short, with 13 bases between. The CDR3 reads CASEVRGPYNEQFF. DNA for the CDR3: TGTGCCAGCGAGGTTCGGGGTCCCTACAATGAGCAGTTCTTC.

The rearrangement joins TRBV6-6 to TRBJ1-1; possibly TRBD1 for D (5 bases). V was cut by 7 bases and J by 6 bases, with 12 bases left in between. The CDR3 loop spans 12 amino acids. Germline lookup yields CDR1 MNHNY and CDR2 SVGAGI (reference sequence). CDR3 loop: CASTMWGAEAFF. CDR3 coding DNA: TGTGCCAGCACCATGTGGGGGGCTGAAGCTTTCTTT.

The V call is TRBV7-2, the J call TRBJ1-3; D is unresolved. CDR1 and CDR2 (germline): SGHTA, FQGNSA. The CDR3 is made up of 14 amino acids. Trimming removed 7 bases at V and 0 bases at J, with 10 bases between. CDR3 nucleotides: TGTGCCAGCATACCCAGAAACTCTGGAAACACCATATATTTT. It codes for CASIPRNSGNTIYF.

This sequence joins TRBV30 and TRBJ1-4; 8 positions agree with TRBD1. CDR3 length: 15 residues. Germline V CDR1 and CDR2: GTSNPN, SVGIG (reference sequence). V shed 2 bases, J shed 5 bases, and the junction held 7 bases outside the gene matches. CDR3 region: CAWSLRTGPNEKLFF. CDR3 sequence (DNA): TGTGCCTGGAGTCTCCGGACAGGGCCGAATGAAAAACTGTTTTTT.

This clone was observed a single time. The chain links TRBV27 to TRBJ2-7; the match to TRBD1 covers 8 bases. The V and J ends lost 4 bases and 13 bases, in that order; junction bases with no gene match: 6. The germline V gene has CDR1 MNHEY and CDR2 SMNVEV (reference sequence). CDR3 length equals 11 residues. This CDR3 is CASSSGQGPYF. As DNA, the CDR3 is TGTGCCAGCAGTTCAGGACAGGGACCCTACTTC.

V usage is TRBV30 and J usage is TRBJ1-2; D call uncertain. This CDR3 comprises 12 residues. CDR1 and CDR2 from the germline V gene are GTSNPN and SVGIG (reference sequence). The V end lost 0 bases, the J end lost 9 bases, and 11 bases lay between the germline ends. The CDR3 is CAWSVDGVSYTF. The CDR3 nucleotides read TGTGCCTGGAGTGTCGACGGGGTGAGCTACACCTTC.

The V call is TRBV7-9, the J call TRBJ2-1; 7 bases align to TRBD1. CDR3 length: 15 amino acids. V shed 4 bases, J shed 8 bases, and the junction held 11 bases outside the gene matches. Germline-derived CDR1 and CDR2 are SEHNR and FQNEAQ (reference sequence). The CDR3 spells CASSSQGVNGDEQFF. CDR3 nucleotide sequence: TGTGCCAGCAGCTCGCAGGGGGTTAACGGGGATGAGCAGTTCTTC.

This clone was recorded once. The chain recombines TRBV7-2 with TRBJ2-7; 7 bases are shared with TRBD1. Germline CDR1 and CDR2: SGHTA and FQGNSA. The CDR3 has 15 amino acids. With 4 bases clipped from V and 4 bases from J, the junction kept 10 bases outside the gene matches. CDR3 residues: CASSSTGTDTYEQYF. In DNA form, the CDR3 reads TGTGCCAGCAGCTCAACCGGGACAGACACATACGAGCAGTACTTC.

The chain employs TRBV2 and TRBJ2-7; 10 bases align to TRBD1. CDR1 SNHLY and CDR2 FYNNEI come from the germline V gene. CDR3 length: 14 amino acids. The V gene end was trimmed by 5 bases and the J gene end by 5 bases; junction bases not matched to a gene: 6. The CDR3 nucleotides read TGTGCCAGCAGTTGGGACAGGGGAGGCAACGAGCAGTACTTC. Protein: CASSWDRGGNEQYF.

The rearrangement uses TRBV20-1 and TRBJ1-2, with no clear D. The germline CDR1 and CDR2 sequences are DFQATT and SNEGSKA (reference sequence). The CDR3 runs to 11 residues. In nucleotides, the CDR3 is TGCAGCGCCCACGGGAACTATGGCTACACCTTC. It translates to CSAHGNYGYTF.

The genes are TRBV5-4 and TRBJ2-7, with 9 positions matching TRBD1. After removal of 4 bases from V and 5 bases from J, the junction contained 10 bases not matched to a gene. Germline-derived CDR1 and CDR2 are SGHNT and YYREEE (reference sequence). The CDR3 runs to 15 residues. The CDR3 region is CASSLPGTGNHEQYF. In DNA form, the CDR3 reads TGTGCCAGCAGCCTTCCCGGGACAGGGAACCACGAGCAGTACTTC.

This clone was detected once. The V gene is TRBV5-6, the J gene TRBJ2-1; TRBD1 matches 7 bases. Germline-derived CDR1 and CDR2 are SGHDT and YYEEEE. This CDR3 spans 16 amino acids. Trimming took 3 bases from V and 1 from J; bases not matched to a gene: 7. The DNA of the CDR3 is TGTGCCAGCAGCTCGGGGACAGCGCCATCCTACAATGAGCAGTTCTTC. Amino acid sequence: CASSSGTAPSYNEQFF.

CDR3 nucleotide sequence: TGCGCCAGCAGCCTTGGACAGGGAGGTCGCTATGGCTACACCTTC. Its translation: CASSLGQGGRYGYTF. The rearrangement joins TRBV4-3 to TRBJ1-2; TRBD1 matches 8 bases. The CDR3 is 15 amino acids. The V and J ends lost 4 bases and 4 bases, in that order; junction bases with no gene match: 8. Germline V CDR1 and CDR2: LGHNA, YSLEER.

V and J are TRBV6-5 and TRBJ2-5, with 8 bases fitting TRBD1. J was trimmed by 5 bases and V by 0 bases; bases with no gene match: 8. Germline loops: CDR1 MNHEY, CDR2 SVGAGI. The CDR3 spans 16 residues. The CDR3 sequence is CASSYSTGGPGETQYF. The CDR3 DNA reads as TGTGCCAGCAGTTACTCAACAGGGGGTCCAGGGGAGACCCAGTACTTC.